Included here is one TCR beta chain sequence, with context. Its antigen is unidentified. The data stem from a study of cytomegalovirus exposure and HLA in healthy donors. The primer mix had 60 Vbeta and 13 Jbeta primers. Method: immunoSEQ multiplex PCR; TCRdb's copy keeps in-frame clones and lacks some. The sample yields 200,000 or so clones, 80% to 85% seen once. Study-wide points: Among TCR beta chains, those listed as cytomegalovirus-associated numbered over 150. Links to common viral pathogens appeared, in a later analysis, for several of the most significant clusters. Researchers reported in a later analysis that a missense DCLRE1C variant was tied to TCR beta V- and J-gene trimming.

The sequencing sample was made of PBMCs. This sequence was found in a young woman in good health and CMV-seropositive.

For the CDR3, the DNA is TGTGCCAGCAGCTTAAGCCCCAGGAAGCAAGAGACCCAGTACTTC. This codes for CASSLSPRKQETQYF. The genes are TRBV11-2 and TRBJ2-5, with D uncertain. Deletions cut 2 bases from V and 2 bases from J, with 12 bases between. From germline, CDR1 is SGHAT and CDR2 FQNNGV. The CDR3 sequence is 15 residues long.